This T cell receptor (beta chain) was observed in a study of blood T cells in healthy people across ages. This clonotype was picked up one time. The junction shows a germline mismatch at one end, possibly a read error. From germline, CDR1 is SGHRS and CDR2 YFSETQ. This CDR3 spans 16 amino acids. Through a sample-barcoded 5' primer and a J-beta primer mix, a second PCR was run for 7 to 11 cycles. TCRdb itself ran the 5' RACE reads through MiXCR, one entry per CDR3 protein. The table shows 1,800,000 or so distinct CDR3 sequences, with 30% to 40% occurring only once. The origin of this receptor is a human donor in good health. Input material: blood. The J gene is TRBJ1-2, the V gene TRBV5-1; 10 bases agree with TRBD1. The chain's CDR3 is CASGFGQGVISYGYTF. The CDR3 bases are TGCGCCAGCGGCTTCGGACAGGGGGTCATCAGCTATGGCTACACCTTC.